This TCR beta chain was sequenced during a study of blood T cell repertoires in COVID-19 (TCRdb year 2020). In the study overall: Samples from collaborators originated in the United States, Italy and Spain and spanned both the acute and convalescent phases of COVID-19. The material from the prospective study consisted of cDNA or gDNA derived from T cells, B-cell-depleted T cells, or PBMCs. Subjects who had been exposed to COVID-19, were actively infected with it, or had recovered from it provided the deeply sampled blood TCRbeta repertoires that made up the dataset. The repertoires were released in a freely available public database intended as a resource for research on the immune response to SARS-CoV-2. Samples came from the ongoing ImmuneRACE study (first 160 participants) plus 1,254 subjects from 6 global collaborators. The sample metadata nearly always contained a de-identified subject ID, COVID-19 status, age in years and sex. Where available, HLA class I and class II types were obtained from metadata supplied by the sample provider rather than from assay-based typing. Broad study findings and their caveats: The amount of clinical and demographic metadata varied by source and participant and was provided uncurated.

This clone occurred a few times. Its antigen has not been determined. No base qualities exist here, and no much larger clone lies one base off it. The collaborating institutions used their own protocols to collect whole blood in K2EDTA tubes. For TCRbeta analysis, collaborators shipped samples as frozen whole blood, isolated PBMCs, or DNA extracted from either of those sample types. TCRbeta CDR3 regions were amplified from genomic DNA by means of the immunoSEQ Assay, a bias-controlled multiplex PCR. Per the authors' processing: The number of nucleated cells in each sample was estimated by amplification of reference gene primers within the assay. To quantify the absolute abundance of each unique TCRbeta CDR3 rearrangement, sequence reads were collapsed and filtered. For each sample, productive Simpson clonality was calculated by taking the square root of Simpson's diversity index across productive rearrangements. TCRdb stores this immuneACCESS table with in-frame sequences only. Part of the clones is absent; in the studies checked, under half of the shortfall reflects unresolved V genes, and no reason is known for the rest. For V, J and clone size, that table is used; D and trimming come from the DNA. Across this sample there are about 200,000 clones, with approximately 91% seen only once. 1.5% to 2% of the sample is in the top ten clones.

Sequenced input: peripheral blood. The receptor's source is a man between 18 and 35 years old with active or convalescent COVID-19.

The nucleotide sequence reads as follows: TGTGCCACCAGCATCGGTGTAGGACAGGGGACCGGCTACACCTTC. It specifies CATSIGVGQGTGYTF. The rearrangement joined TRBV15 to TRBJ1-2, and 9 bases in between align with TRBD1. V lost 4 bases and J lost 8 bases, and the count of bases not matched to a germline gene is 11. Spanning cysteine to phenylalanine, the CDR3 consists of 15 amino acids. CDR3 DNA is the only sequence kept; it has 45 bases, read in frame from the first base. CDR1 and CDR2, per the germline V gene (reference sequence), are LNHNV and YYDKDF.